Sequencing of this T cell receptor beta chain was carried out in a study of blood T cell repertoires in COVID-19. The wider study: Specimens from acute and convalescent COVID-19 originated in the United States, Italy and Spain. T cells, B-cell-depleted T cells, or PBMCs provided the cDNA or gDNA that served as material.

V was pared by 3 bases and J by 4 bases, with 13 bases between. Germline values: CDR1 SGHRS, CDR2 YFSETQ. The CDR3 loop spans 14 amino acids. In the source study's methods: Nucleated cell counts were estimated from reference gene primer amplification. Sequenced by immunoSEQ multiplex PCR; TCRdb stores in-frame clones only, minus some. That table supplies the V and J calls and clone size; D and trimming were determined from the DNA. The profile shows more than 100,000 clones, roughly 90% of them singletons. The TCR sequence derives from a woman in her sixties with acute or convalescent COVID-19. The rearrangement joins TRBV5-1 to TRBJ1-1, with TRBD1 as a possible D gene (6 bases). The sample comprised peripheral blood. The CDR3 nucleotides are TGCGCCAGCAGCTCTGGACAGTTCCGCACTGAAGCTTTCTTT. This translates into CASSSGQFRTEAFF.